This T cell receptor beta chain appears in the sequencing data of a study of shared clonotypes between healthy human individuals. Original data processing: Filtering differed, since immunoSEQ gave only junction sequences and no quality scores. Repertoires were generated with immunoSEQ multiplex PCR, while TCRdb's copy carries only in-frame clones and drops some. V, J and clone size were drawn from that table, and D and trimming were deduced from the DNA. The top ten hold about 0.068% of the sample, which has roughly 500,000 clones, approximately 94% seen once. Study-wide points: Blood was the sole source, and tissue repertoires probably differ.

Germline-derived CDR1 and CDR2 are LNHDA and SQIVND (reference sequence). This CDR3 has 14 residues. Donors comprised healthy HIV-negative adults lacking recent acute infections or vaccinations. As concerns this clone: Its antigen is currently unknown.

This chain links TRBV19 with TRBJ2-5; D call uncertain. Judging by the DNA end, TRBJ2-7 fits better; the J call may be wrong. This receptor was obtained from a woman aged 25 to 39 in good health. Sequences were obtained from naive CD4+ T cells sorted from blood. As to subset: CD45RA+ positively selected. CDR3 protein: CASSIKGSRDEQYF. CDR3 nucleotide sequence: TGTGCCAGTAGTATTAAGGGCAGTCGGGACGAGCAGTACTTC.